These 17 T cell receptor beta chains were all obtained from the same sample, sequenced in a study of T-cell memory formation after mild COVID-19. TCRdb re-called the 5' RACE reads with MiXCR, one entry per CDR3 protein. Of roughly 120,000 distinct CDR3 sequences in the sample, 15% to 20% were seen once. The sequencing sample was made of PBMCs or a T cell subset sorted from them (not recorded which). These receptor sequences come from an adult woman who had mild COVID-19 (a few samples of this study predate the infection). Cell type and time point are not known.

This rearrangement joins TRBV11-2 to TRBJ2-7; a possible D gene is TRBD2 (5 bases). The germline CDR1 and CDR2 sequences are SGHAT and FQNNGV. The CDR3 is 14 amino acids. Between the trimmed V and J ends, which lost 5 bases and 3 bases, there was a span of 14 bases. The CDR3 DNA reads TGTGCCAGCAGCCGAGTGGTCGGGGTCTACGAGCAGTACTTC. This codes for CASSRVVGVYEQYF.

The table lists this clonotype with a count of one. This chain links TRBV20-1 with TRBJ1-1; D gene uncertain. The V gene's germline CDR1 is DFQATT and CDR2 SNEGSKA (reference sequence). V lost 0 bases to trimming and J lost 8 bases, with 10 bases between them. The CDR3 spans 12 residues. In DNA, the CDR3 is TGCAGTGCTAGAGATCTCAGGCAAGAAGCTTTCTTT. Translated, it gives CSARDLRQEAFF.

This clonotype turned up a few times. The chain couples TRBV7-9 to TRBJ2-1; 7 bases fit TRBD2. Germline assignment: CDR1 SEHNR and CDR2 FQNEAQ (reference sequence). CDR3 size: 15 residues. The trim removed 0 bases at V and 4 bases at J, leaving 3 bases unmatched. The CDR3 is CASSLAGRGYNEQFF. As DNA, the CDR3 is TGTGCCAGCAGCTTAGCAGGGAGGGGATACAATGAGCAGTTCTTC. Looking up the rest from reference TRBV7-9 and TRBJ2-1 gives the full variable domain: DTGVSQNPRHKITKRGQNVTFRCDPISEHNRLYWYRQTLGQGPEFLTYFQNEAQLEKSRLLSDRFSAERPKGSFSTLEIQRTEQGDSAMYLCASSLAGRGYNEQFFGPGTRLTVL.

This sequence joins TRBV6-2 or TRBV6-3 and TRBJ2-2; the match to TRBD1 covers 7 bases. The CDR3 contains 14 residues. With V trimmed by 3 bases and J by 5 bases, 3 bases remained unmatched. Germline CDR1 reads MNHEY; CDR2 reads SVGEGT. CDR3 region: CASSYSRGTGELFF. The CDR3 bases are TGTGCCAGCAGTTATTCCAGGGGGACCGGGGAGCTGTTTTTT.

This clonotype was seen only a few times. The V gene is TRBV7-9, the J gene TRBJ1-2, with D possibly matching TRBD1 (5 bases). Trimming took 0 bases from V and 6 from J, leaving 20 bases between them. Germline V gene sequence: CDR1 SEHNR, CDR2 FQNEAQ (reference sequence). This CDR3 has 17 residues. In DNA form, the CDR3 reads TGTGCCAGCAGCTTAGCGCGATCAGGGCGTAACGGCGATGGCTACACCTTC. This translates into CASSLARSGRNGDGYTF. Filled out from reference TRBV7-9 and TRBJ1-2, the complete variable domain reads DTGVSQNPRHKITKRGQNVTFRCDPISEHNRLYWYRQTLGQGPEFLTYFQNEAQLEKSRLLSDRFSAERPKGSFSTLEIQRTEQGDSAMYLCASSLARSGRNGDGYTFGSGTRLTVV.

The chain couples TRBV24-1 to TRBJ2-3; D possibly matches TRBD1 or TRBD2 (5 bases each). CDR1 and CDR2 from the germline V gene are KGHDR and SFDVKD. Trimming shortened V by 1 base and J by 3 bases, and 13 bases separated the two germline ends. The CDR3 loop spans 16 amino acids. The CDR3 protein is CATSDFTRGTTDTQYF. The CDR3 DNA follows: TGTGCCACCAGTGATTTCACTAGGGGCACGACAGATACGCAGTATTTT.

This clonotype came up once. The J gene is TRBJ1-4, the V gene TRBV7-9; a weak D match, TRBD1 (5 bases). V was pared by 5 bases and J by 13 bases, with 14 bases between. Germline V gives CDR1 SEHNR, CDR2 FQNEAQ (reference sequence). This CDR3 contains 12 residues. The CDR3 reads CASSPPGGGLFF. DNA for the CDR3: TGTGCCAGCAGCCCGCCGGGGGGGGGACTGTTTTTT. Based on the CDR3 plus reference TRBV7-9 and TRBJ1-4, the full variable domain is DTGVSQNPRHKITKRGQNVTFRCDPISEHNRLYWYRQTLGQGPEFLTYFQNEAQLEKSRLLSDRFSAERPKGSFSTLEIQRTEQGDSAMYLCASSPPGGGLFFGSGTQLSVL.

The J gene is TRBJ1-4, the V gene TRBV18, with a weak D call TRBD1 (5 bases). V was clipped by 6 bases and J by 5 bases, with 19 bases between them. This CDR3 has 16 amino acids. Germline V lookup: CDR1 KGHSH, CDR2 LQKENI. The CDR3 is CASSTLGTQKNEKLFF. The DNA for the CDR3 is TGTGCCAGCTCTACTCTCGGGACTCAAAAGAATGAAAAACTGTTTTTT.

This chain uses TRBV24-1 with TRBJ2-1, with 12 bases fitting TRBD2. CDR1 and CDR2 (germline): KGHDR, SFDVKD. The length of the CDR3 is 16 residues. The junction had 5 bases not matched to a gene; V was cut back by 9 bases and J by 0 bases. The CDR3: CATGLAGRSSYNEQFF. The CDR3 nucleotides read TGTGCCACCGGACTAGCGGGACGGTCCTCCTACAATGAGCAGTTCTTC.

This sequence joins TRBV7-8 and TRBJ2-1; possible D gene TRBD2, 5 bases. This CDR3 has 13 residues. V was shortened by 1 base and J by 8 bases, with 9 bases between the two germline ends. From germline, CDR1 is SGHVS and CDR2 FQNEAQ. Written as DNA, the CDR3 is TGTGCCAGCAGCTTAGATCTGAGGGATGAGCAGTTCTTC. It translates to CASSLDLRDEQFF. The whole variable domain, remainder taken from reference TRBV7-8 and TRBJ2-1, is GAGVSQSPRYKVAKRGQDVALRCDPISGHVSLFWYQQALGQGPEFLTYFQNEAQLDKSGLPSDRFFAERPEGSVSTLKIQRTQQEDSAVYLCASSLDLRDEQFFGPGTRLTVL.

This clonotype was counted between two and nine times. CDR3 DNA: TGCGCCAGCAGCTTGAACAGCAACTATGGCTACACCTTC. It specifies CASSLNSNYGYTF. The J gene is TRBJ1-2, the V gene TRBV5-1, with D hard to call. The length of the CDR3 is 13 residues. Trimming stripped 1 base from V and 2 bases from J, with 6 bases between. Germline CDR1 reads SGHRS; CDR2 reads YFSETQ.

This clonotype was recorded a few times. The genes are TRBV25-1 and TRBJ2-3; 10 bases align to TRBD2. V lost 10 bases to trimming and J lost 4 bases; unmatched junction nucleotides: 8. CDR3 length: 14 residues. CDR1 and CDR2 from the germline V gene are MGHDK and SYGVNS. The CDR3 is CATQREGQADTQYF. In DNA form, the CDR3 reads TGTGCCACCCAGCGGGAGGGCCAAGCAGATACGCAGTATTTT.

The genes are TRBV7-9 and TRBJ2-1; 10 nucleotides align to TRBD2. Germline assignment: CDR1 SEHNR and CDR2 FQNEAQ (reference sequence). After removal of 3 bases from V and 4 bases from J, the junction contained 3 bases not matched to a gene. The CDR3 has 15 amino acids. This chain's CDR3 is CASSFGLADYNEQFF. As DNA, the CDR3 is TGTGCCAGCAGCTTTGGACTAGCGGATTACAATGAGCAGTTCTTC.

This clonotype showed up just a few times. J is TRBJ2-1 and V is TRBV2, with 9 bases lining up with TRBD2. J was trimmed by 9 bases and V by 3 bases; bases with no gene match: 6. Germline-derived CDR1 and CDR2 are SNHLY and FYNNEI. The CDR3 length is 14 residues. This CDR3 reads CASSDAGGLIEQFF. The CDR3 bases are TGTGCCAGCAGTGATGCGGGGGGGCTTATTGAGCAGTTCTTC.

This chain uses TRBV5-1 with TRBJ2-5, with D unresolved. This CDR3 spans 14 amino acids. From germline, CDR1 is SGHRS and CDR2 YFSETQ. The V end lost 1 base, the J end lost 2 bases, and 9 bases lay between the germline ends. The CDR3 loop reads CASSLSKGQETQYF. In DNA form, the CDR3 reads TGCGCCAGCAGCTTGAGTAAGGGTCAAGAGACCCAGTACTTC.

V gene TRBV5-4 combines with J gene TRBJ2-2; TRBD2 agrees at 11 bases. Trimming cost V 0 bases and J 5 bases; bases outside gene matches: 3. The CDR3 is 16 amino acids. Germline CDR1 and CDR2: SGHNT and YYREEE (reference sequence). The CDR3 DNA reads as TGTGCCAGCAGCTTGGGACTAGCGGGGCAAACCGGGGAGCTGTTTTTT. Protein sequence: CASSLGLAGQTGELFF.

The CDR3 sequence is CASSSRDREINEQFF. CDR3 DNA sequence: TGTGCCAGCAGCTCCCGGGACAGGGAGATCAATGAGCAGTTCTTC. This chain connects TRBV5-4 to TRBJ2-1; TRBD1 agrees at 9 bases. The CDR3 extends over 15 amino acids. Germline V gene data show CDR1 as SGHNT and CDR2 as YYREEE (reference sequence). Unmatched junction bases numbered 7, after V lost 3 bases and J lost 6 bases.